The clone carrying this TCR beta chain has more than one count but fewer than ten. A sample-barcoded 5' primer and a J-beta primer mix were used in a second PCR of about 7 to 12 cycles. TCRdb itself ran the 5' RACE reads through MiXCR, one entry per CDR3 protein. The sample includes around 1,800,000 distinct CDR3 sequences, about two fifths of them seen just once. Germline-derived CDR1 and CDR2 are SQVTM and ANQGSEA. With 4 bases removed from V and 0 bases from J, the gap between germline ends came to 9 bases. This CDR3 has 13 amino acids. This sample stems from a study of blood T cells in healthy people across ages.

The source is a human donor in good health. Sequencing was performed on blood. V and J are TRBV29-1 and TRBJ1-1; TRBD1 might be the D (5 bases). The CDR3: CSVGTPMNTEAFF. The CDR3 DNA sequence: TGCAGCGTTGGGACACCCATGAACACTGAAGCTTTCTTT.